The clone carrying this T cell receptor (beta chain) has more than one count but fewer than ten. Its antigen is unidentified. Germline V gives CDR1 SEHNR, CDR2 FQNEAQ (reference sequence). V was clipped by 5 bases and J by 0 bases, with 10 bases between them. This CDR3 is 14 amino acids long. Amplification of TCR alpha and beta CDR3 regions from RNA used iRepertoire nested multiplex PCR. One entry per CDR3 protein results from TCRdb running MiXCR on the multiplex PCR reads. Among about 140,000 distinct CDR3 sequences listed, more than 35% were seen once. The sample originates from a study of glioma-infiltrating T cells. Findings of the study overall: Tissue-blood divergence was below expectation in non-neoplastic patients, above in gliomas.

The chain links TRBV7-9 to TRBJ1-1, with D possibly being TRBD1 (6 bases). What was sequenced was glioma tissue, nonneoplastic brain tissue, or PBMCs (not recorded which). The TCR comes from a human donor with low-grade glioma or glioblastoma, undergoing nonglioma brain surgery, or in good health (not recorded which). The CDR3 DNA reads as TGTGCCAGCAGCCCGGACAGAATGAACACTGAAGCTTTCTTT. As protein: CASSPDRMNTEAFF.